This T cell receptor beta chain was captured by sequencing in a study of blood T cell repertoires in COVID-19. The germline V gene encodes CDR1 LNHDA and CDR2 SQIVND (reference sequence). CDR3 length: 15 residues. V gave up 6 bases and J gave up 3 bases; unmatched junction bases: 8. The method was immunoSEQ multiplex PCR; TCRdb's version includes in-frame clones alone and lacks a portion of them. The repertoire consists of 200,000 to 300,000 clones, with approximately 84% occurring once and the leading ten covering approximately 8%. This chain uses TRBV19 with TRBJ2-1, with 7 positions matching TRBD2. The sequence came from a woman at least 80 years old with acute or convalescent COVID-19. Sequencing used peripheral blood. DNA for the CDR3: TGTGCCAGTAGCCTAGGGAGGGGCGGCTACAATGAGCAGTTCTTC. As protein: CASSLGRGGYNEQFF.